The rows below give T cell receptor beta chains drawn from one sample of a study of cytomegalovirus exposure and HLA in healthy donors. The table came from immunoSEQ multiplex PCR; TCRdb's copy has only in-frame clones and leaves some out. The repertoire holds more than 65,000 clones, with 65% to 70% as singletons. The sample consisted of PBMCs. Receptors originate from a woman aged 50 to 60 in good health and CMV-seropositive. Both conserved end residues are part of each CDR3. Each record gives: D gene, V gene, J gene, clone size, CDR3 protein, CDR3 DNA. The D gene is left open where the match is weak. Only some rows state a clone size, as once, few, many or a class for expanded clones.

TRBD1	TRBV7-3	TRBJ2-3	NA	CASSPNRVDRGLRDTQYF	TGTGCCAGCAGCCCCAACCGAGTGGACAGGGGGCTACGAGATACGCAGTATTTT
NA	TRBV10-2	TRBJ1-6	NA	CASSPLAPNSPLHF	TGCGCCAGCAGCCCCCTGGCACCTAATTCACCCCTCCACTTT
TRBD1	TRBV7-8	TRBJ2-5	NA	CAGSRTGDEETQYF	TGTGCCGGCAGCAGGACAGGGGATGAGGAGACCCAGTACTTC
TRBD1	TRBV7-3	TRBJ1-1	NA	CASSSAIGGQGEAFF	TGTGCCAGCAGCTCCGCAATAGGAGGACAGGGTGAAGCTTTCTTT
NA	TRBV28	TRBJ2-5	NA	CATTRAGYQETQYF	TGTGCTACCACACGCGCGGGGTACCAAGAGACCCAGTACTTC
NA	TRBV2	TRBJ1-1	NA	CASISNRDTEAFF	TGTGCCAGCATCAGTAACAGGGACACTGAAGCTTTCTTT
TRBD2	TRBV11-2	TRBJ2-1	NA	CASGISGGAGYEQFF	TGTGCCAGCGGCATTAGCGGGGGGGCCGGGTATGAGCAGTTCTTC
NA	TRBV6-1	TRBJ2-3	NA	CASVRQGLDTDTQYF	TGTGCCAGCGTTAGGCAGGGGTTGGACACAGATACGCAGTATTTT
TRBD2	TRBV9	TRBJ2-5	few	CASSGGTSGGFQETQYF	TGTGCCAGCAGCGGCGGGACTAGCGGGGGGTTCCAAGAGACCCAGTACTTC
NA	TRBV20-1	TRBJ1-1	NA	CSALNTEAFF	TGCAGTGCACTCAACACTGAAGCTTTCTTT
NA	TRBV29-1	TRBJ2-3	NA	CSVERRSTDTQYF	TGCAGCGTTGAACGGAGGAGCACAGATACGCAGTATTTT
NA	TRBV5-1	TRBJ1-1	NA	CASSSGRDLEAFF	TGCGCCAGCAGCTCGGGCCGGGACTTGGAAGCTTTCTTT
NA	TRBV10-2	TRBJ2-5	NA	CASSANGAETQYF	TGCGCCAGCAGTGCTAATGGGGCAGAGACCCAGTACTTC
TRBD1	TRBV18	TRBJ1-1	few	CASSRDRQGVANTEAFF	TGTGCCAGCTCACGGGACCGACAGGGGGTGGCGAACACTGAAGCTTTCTTT
NA	TRBV11-2	TRBJ1-2	NA	CASSPGGNSRDYGYTF	TGTGCCAGCAGCCCCGGGGGGAACAGTAGAGACTATGGCTACACCTTC
NA	TRBV14	TRBJ2-6	NA	CASSHGSGANVLTF	TGTGCCAGCAGCCACGGCTCTGGGGCCAACGTCCTGACTTTC